Listed below are T cell receptor beta chains from one sample, sequenced in a study of breast tumors, draining lymph nodes, adjacent tissues. TCRdb reprocessed the multiplex PCR reads with MiXCR, giving one entry per CDR3 protein. Among over 150,000 distinct CDR3 sequences listed, around 29% were seen once. Sequenced sample: axillary lymph node tissue. These receptors were taken from a female donor with breast cancer. Some clones in this sample may be carry-over from other donors' samples. Each CDR3 is given with its conserved first and last residue. Each record gives: V gene, D gene, J gene, clone size, CDR3 DNA, CDR3 protein. The D gene is left open where the match is weak. Some rows mark clone size as missing; the rest say once, few, many or name a class of expanded clone.

>TRBV2|-|TRBJ2-7|-
TGTGCCACCAGTGATTCGACCAGAGGCTCCTACGAGCAGTACTTC
CATSDSTRGSYEQYF
>TRBV20-1|-|TRBJ2-6|-
TGCAGTGCTACAGGGAGCTCTGGGGCCAACGTCCTGACTTTC
CSATGSSGANVLTF
>TRBV24-1|-|TRBJ2-7|-
TGTGCCACCAGTGATTTGGGCTACGAGCAGTACTTC
CATSDLGYEQYF
>TRBV20-1|-|TRBJ2-3|many
TGCAGTGCCCCAGATTCCCAGCGGAAATCCACAGATACGCAGTATTTT
CSAPDSQRKSTDTQYF
>TRBV20-1|TRBD2|TRBJ2-1|-
TGCAGTGCTAGTCCCACGTTCTACACTAGCGGGAACGGTCGTGGGCAGTACAATGAGCAGTTTTTC
CSASPTFYTSGNGRGQYNEQFF
>TRBV5-1|-|TRBJ1-2|many
TGCGCCAGCAGCCCACAGCGAGGGTACTATGGCTACACCTTC
CASSPQRGYYGYTF
>TRBV29-1|TRBD2|TRBJ2-2|-
TGCGGCGCAAGCGGGAGGTCCAACACCGGGGAGCTGTTATTT
CGASGRSNTGELLF
>TRBV5-1|-|TRBJ2-7|many
TGCGCCAGCAGCTTGGGTTCGCCGGACGAGCAGTACTTC
CASSLGSPDEQYF
>TRBV7-3|-|TRBJ2-1|once
TGTGCCAGCAGCGAAGGGAGTGCCTCCTACAATGAGCAGTTCTTC
CASSEGSASYNEQFF
>TRBV6-1|-|TRBJ1-6|many
TGTGCCAGCAGTGTAGGGGACCTAAGTTCACCCCTCCACTTT
CASSVGDLSSPLHF
>TRBV20-1|-|TRBJ2-3|many
TGCAGTGCCCCGACTCAAACTAGCACAGATACGCAGTATTTT
CSAPTQTSTDTQYF
>TRBV6-2/TRBV6-3|TRBD1|TRBJ2-7|-
TGTGCCAGCAGAGACGGGACAGGGGACCCCTACGAGCAGTACTTC
CASRDGTGDPYEQYF
>TRBV7-9|TRBD2|TRBJ2-1|-
TGTGCCAGCAGCTTAGAAGTATCTAGCGGGAGTACTTCCTACAATGAGCAGTTCTTC
CASSLEVSSGSTSYNEQFF
>TRBV12-3/TRBV12-4|-|TRBJ2-2|many
TGTGCCAGCAGTTTAGCCAGCACCTCGAACACCGGGGAGCTGTTTTTT
CASSLASTSNTGELFF
>TRBV20-1|-|TRBJ2-1|many
TGCAGTGCTAGTCTGGACCACAATGAGCAGTTCTTC
CSASLDHNEQFF
>TRBV2|TRBD1|TRBJ2-3|many
TGTGCCATCACGACCAGGGGGCGGACAGATACGCAGTATTTT
CAITTRGRTDTQYF
>TRBV2|-|TRBJ1-5|many
TGTGCCAGCAGGGACAGTCACAATCAGCCCCAGCATTTT
CASRDSHNQPQHF
>TRBV20-1|TRBD1|TRBJ1-2|-
TGCAGTGCTAGTCGGCAGGGGGACGGCCACACCTTC
CSASRQGDGHTF
>TRBV5-1|-|TRBJ2-2|-
TGCGCCAGCAGCTTGGAATGGGGGTTCGGGGAGCTGTTTTTT
CASSLEWGFGELFF
>TRBV7-9|TRBD2|TRBJ2-5|few
TGTGCCAGCATCCCAGGCGGGGGGCGCGGGGAGACCCAGCACTTC
CASIPGGGRGETQHF
>TRBV30|-|TRBJ1-5|many
TGTGCCTGGAGTGAAGGGGGCAATCAGCCCCAGCATTTT
CAWSEGGNQPQHF
>TRBV11-2|TRBD2|TRBJ2-1|many
TGTGCCAGCAGCTTACGGGCTAGCGGGCCCGAGCAGTTCTTC
CASSLRASGPEQFF
>TRBV19|TRBD1|TRBJ1-5|many
TGTGCCAGTAGTATAAAGGGGGCGGATCAGCCCCAGCATTTT
CASSIKGADQPQHF
>TRBV20-1|-|TRBJ2-5|-
TGCAGTGCTAGAGAGGGTCAGGTAGAGACCCAGTACTTC
CSAREGQVETQYF
>TRBV6-1|TRBD1|TRBJ1-6|many
TGTGCCAGCAGTGAACGACAGGGCCATCACTTT
CASSERQGHHF
>TRBV29-1|TRBD2|TRBJ2-1|-
TGCAGCGTTGAAGGGGCGGGGGGCGGTGAGCAGTTCTTC
CSVEGAGGGEQFF
>TRBV12-3/TRBV12-4|-|TRBJ1-4|many
TGTGCCAGCAGTTTAAGAGGGGGTAATGAAAAACTGTTTTTT
CASSLRGGNEKLFF
>TRBV11-2|TRBD2|TRBJ2-6|-
TGTGCCAGCAGCTTAGTGGGTGGCGGGAGGTCTGGGGCCAACGTCCTGACTTTC
CASSLVGGGRSGANVLTF
>TRBV12-3/TRBV12-4|-|TRBJ1-2|many
TGTGCCAGCAGTTCCAGGGATATTAGCTACACCTTC
CASSSRDISYTF
>TRBV9|TRBD1|TRBJ2-7|many
TGTGCCAGCAGCCCTGGACAGGGGGCGGGCGAGCAGTACTTC
CASSPGQGAGEQYF